The source of this TCR beta chain is a study of blood T cell repertoires in COVID-19. In the original workflow: Amplifying reference gene primers gave estimates of nucleated cell counts. Sequenced by immunoSEQ multiplex PCR; TCRdb stores in-frame clones only, minus some. D and trimming were read from the DNA, whereas the V and J calls and clone size are those reported in that table. The sample carries about 330,000 clones, roughly nine tenths recorded once. The CDR3 is 14 amino acids. Germline CDR1 is SEHNR and CDR2 is FQNEAQ (reference sequence). J was trimmed by 8 bases and V by 5 bases; bases with no gene match: 8.

Sequenced material: PBMCs or T cells enriched from blood (not recorded which). The chain carries TRBV7-9 and TRBJ2-1; 8 bases line up with TRBD2. The sequence came from a woman aged 25 to 39 who had recovered from COVID-19. CDR3 in amino acids: CASSPGGRLDEQFF. CDR3 DNA sequence: TGTGCCAGCAGCCCGGGGGGGAGGCTGGATGAGCAGTTCTTC. Supplemented by reference TRBV7-9 and TRBJ2-1, the full variable domain reads DTGVSQNPRHKITKRGQNVTFRCDPISEHNRLYWYRQTLGQGPEFLTYFQNEAQLEKSRLLSDRFSAERPKGSFSTLEIQRTEQGDSAMYLCASSPGGRLDEQFFGPGTRLTVL.